This paragraph reports one TCR beta chain. Its antigen specificity is not known. Base qualities are not at hand, and no much larger clone is one base apart. This sample stems from a study of blood T cell repertoires in COVID-19 (TCRdb year 2020). Describing the broader study: Collaborator samples came from the United States, Italy and Spain and covered acute and convalescent phases of COVID-19. The material from the prospective study consisted of cDNA or gDNA derived from T cells, B-cell-depleted T cells, or PBMCs. The dataset comprised deeply sampled blood TCRbeta repertoires from subjects exposed to, actively infected with, or recovered from COVID-19. The repertoires were released in a freely available public database meant as a resource for research on the immune response to SARS-CoV-2. The samples were drawn from two sources: the first 160 participants of the ongoing ImmuneRACE study, and 1,000 to 1,500 subjects contributed by 6 global collaborators. The sample metadata nearly always contained a de-identified subject ID, COVID-19 status, age in years and sex. Where HLA class I and class II types were available, the types were taken from metadata supplied by the sample provider, not from assay-based typing.

The immunoSEQ Assay, a bias-controlled multiplex PCR, was used to amplify TCRbeta CDR3 regions from genomic DNA. Processing in the source paper ran as follows. Nucleated cell counts per sample were estimated from amplification of reference gene primers within the assay. To quantify the absolute abundance of each unique TCRbeta CDR3 rearrangement, sequence reads were collapsed and filtered. For each sample, productive Simpson clonality was calculated as the square root of Simpson's diversity index across productive rearrangements. TCRdb retrieved this table from immuneACCESS and kept in-frame rearrangements only. Not all clones are present; in checked studies, unresolved V genes account for under half, and no reason is known for the remainder. That table is the source of V, J and clone size, and D and trimming were worked out from the DNA. The sample table records around 150,000 clones; roughly 80% of these occur just once. 8% to 9.5% of the sample goes to the ten largest clones.

Study-wide conclusions, independent of this receptor: How much clinical and demographic metadata was included differed by source and by participant, and the metadata was provided uncurated.

Whole blood was collected in K2EDTA tubes by collaborating institutions according to the institutions' own protocols. For TCRbeta analysis, collaborators shipped samples as frozen whole blood, isolated PBMCs, or DNA extracted from either of those sample types. CDR1 MNHEY and CDR2 SVGEGT are derived from the germline V gene. The CDR3 spans 14 residues, from the cysteine through the phenylalanine. Only the CDR3 portion is preserved as DNA: 42 bases, with reading frame beginning at the first base. Here V drops 2 bases and J drops 2 bases, and the junction holds 1 base not matched to any gene. The TCR was taken from a man between 60 and 70 years old with acute or convalescent COVID-19. The rearrangement joined TRBV6-2 or TRBV6-3 to TRBJ2-7, with 9 bases in between that match TRBD2. Sequenced material: peripheral blood. The nucleotide sequence is given as TGTGCCAGCAGTTACCTAGCGGGGACCTACGAGCAGTACTTC. Translated, this gives CASSYLAGTYEQYF.